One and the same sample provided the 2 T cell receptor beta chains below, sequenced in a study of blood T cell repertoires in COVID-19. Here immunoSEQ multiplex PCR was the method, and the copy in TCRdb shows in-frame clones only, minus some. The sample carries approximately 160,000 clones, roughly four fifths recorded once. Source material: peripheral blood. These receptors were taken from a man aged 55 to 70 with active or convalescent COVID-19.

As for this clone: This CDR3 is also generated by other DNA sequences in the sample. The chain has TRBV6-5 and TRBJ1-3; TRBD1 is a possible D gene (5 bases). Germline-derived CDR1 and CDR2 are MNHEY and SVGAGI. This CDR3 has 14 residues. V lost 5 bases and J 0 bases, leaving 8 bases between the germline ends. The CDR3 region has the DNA TGTGCCAGCAGTCGGCAGGGCTCTGGAAACACCATATATTTT. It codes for CASSRQGSGNTIYF.

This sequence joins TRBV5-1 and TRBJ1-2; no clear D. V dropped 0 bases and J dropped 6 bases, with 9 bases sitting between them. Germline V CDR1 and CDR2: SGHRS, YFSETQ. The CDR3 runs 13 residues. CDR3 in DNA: TGCGCCAGCAGCTTGGTAGGCCAGGATGGCTACACCTTC. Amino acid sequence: CASSLVGQDGYTF. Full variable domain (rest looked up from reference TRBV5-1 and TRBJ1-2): KAGVTQTPRYLIKTRGQQVTLSCSPISGHRSVSWYQQTPGQGLQFLFEYFSETQRNKGNFPGRFSGRQFSNSRSEMNVSTLELGDSALYLCASSLVGQDGYTFGSGTRLTVV.